This T cell receptor (beta chain) was recorded in a study of cytomegalovirus exposure and HLA in healthy donors. The study, taken as a whole, reports: There were some 150 TCR beta chains listed as cytomegalovirus-associated. Most TCR sequences proved rare, with some public TCRs found in many donors.

Unmatched junction bases numbered 8, after V lost 0 bases and J lost 4 bases. The CDR3 is made up of 16 amino acids. Germline assignment: CDR1 WSHSY and CDR2 SAAADI. Points on this clone: Its antigen remains unknown.

PCR primers comprised 60 Vbeta and 13 Jbeta primers. Produced via immunoSEQ multiplex PCR; TCRdb's table is partial and in-frame only. The sample yields about 280,000 clones, approximately 90% seen once. This receptor was identified in a young woman in good health and CMV-seronegative. The V and J genes are TRBV10-2 and TRBJ2-5, with TRBD2 matching 7 bases. The sample taken for sequencing was PBMCs. CDR3 loop: CASSESKRGRAETQYF. In nucleotides, the CDR3 is TGCGCCAGCAGTGAGTCTAAGCGGGGTAGGGCAGAGACCCAGTACTTC.